These 20 T cell receptor beta chains came from one sample sequenced in a study of cytomegalovirus exposure and HLA in healthy donors. A multiplex PCR was run with 60 Vbeta primers and 13 Jbeta primers. Only in-frame clones appear in the TCRdb table, and some are missing; sequencing was by immunoSEQ multiplex PCR. Here the sample spans around 180,000 clones, more than 70% being singletons. The sequenced material came from PBMCs. The receptors shown here come from a boy younger than 18 in good health and CMV-seronegative.

The CDR3 protein is CASSPTGNYGYTF. The CDR3, as DNA: TGTGCCAGCAGCCCGACAGGGAACTATGGCTACACCTTC. The rearrangement links TRBV6-1 to TRBJ1-2; 7 nucleotides line up with TRBD1. The CDR3 extends over 13 amino acids. Trimming took 6 bases from V and 2 from J; bases not matched to a gene: 3. CDR1 is MNHNS, CDR2 SASEGT, per germline.

V is TRBV27 and J is TRBJ1-5; 10 bases are a match to TRBD1. The germline gives CDR1 MNHEY, CDR2 SMNVEV (reference sequence). V trimming: 8 bases; J trimming: 0 bases; junction bases outside the gene matches: 10. This CDR3 comprises 17 residues. The CDR3 nucleotides read TGTGCCAGCGGCCGGGGACAGGGGCTTGATAGCAATCAGCCCCAGCATTTT. It yields the protein CASGRGQGLDSNQPQHF.

This clone has just one count. J is TRBJ1-2 and V is TRBV5-1; possible D gene TRBD1, 6 bases. V gave up 0 bases and J gave up 7 bases, with 10 bases separating them. Per germline, CDR1 SGHRS and CDR2 YFSETQ. CDR3 length: 13 amino acids. The CDR3 loop reads CASSLDRVVGYTF. The CDR3 nucleotides are TGCGCCAGCAGCTTGGACAGGGTGGTTGGCTACACCTTC.

V is TRBV4-3 and J is TRBJ2-1, with 9 bases fitting TRBD1. This CDR3 spans 14 amino acids. Germline assignment: CDR1 LGHNA and CDR2 YSLEER. Trimming removed 3 bases from V and 7 bases from J; junction bases left unmatched: 4. For the CDR3, the DNA is TGCGCCAGCAGCCAGGGCGACAGGGGGAATGAGCAGTTCTTC. It codes for CASSQGDRGNEQFF.

This clone has only a few counts. The V and J genes are TRBV10-3 and TRBJ2-2; TRBD1 is a possible D gene (5 bases). V lost 1 base and J lost 0, with 9 bases in between. Germline CDR1 and CDR2: ENHRY and SYGVKD. The CDR3 runs to 16 residues. The CDR3 DNA reads as TGTGCCATCAGTGAGTTACGACAGCCGAACACCGGGGAGCTGTTTTTT. It codes for CAISELRQPNTGELFF.

This CDR3 reads CASSFGTSGGIAYEQYF. The CDR3, as DNA: TGTGCCAGCAGCTTCGGGACTAGCGGGGGGATAGCCTACGAGCAGTACTTC. V is TRBV5-6 and J is TRBJ2-7; TRBD2 agrees at 15 bases. After removal of 2 bases from V and 2 bases from J, the junction contained 5 bases not matched to a gene. This CDR3 has 17 amino acids. Looked up from germline, CDR1 is SGHDT and CDR2 is YYEEEE.

This CDR3 reads CARSLVMAQISTDTQYF. DNA of the CDR3: TGTGCCAGAAGCTTGGTCATGGCCCAAATTAGCACAGATACGCAGTATTTT. The V gene is TRBV5-3, the J gene TRBJ2-3; no clear D gene. TRBV5-3 is assigned to the ORF class and has an uncertain function. The CDR3 contains 17 residues. V lost 0 bases and J lost 0, with 14 bases in between.

The chain has TRBV6-6 and TRBJ1-2, with 9 nucleotides matching TRBD1. The CDR3 sequence is 16 residues long. V lost 6 bases and J lost 7; bases outside the gene matches: 15. Germline loops: CDR1 MNHNY, CDR2 SVGAGI (reference sequence). CDR3 in amino acids: CASSRRPGQGLSGYTF. CDR3 nucleotide sequence: TGTGCCAGCAGCCGACGCCCGGGACAGGGATTGAGTGGCTACACCTTC.

The chain carries TRBV5-4 and TRBJ2-7; TRBD1 aligns across 7 bases. The CDR3 is made up of 14 amino acids. J was trimmed by 2 bases and V by 4 bases; bases with no gene match: 6. Looked up from germline, CDR1 is SGHNT and CDR2 is YYREEE (reference sequence). The CDR3: CASSHPGQTYEQYF. In DNA form, the CDR3 reads TGTGCCAGCAGCCACCCGGGACAGACCTACGAGCAGTACTTC. Drawing the rest from reference TRBV5-4 and TRBJ2-7, the complete variable domain is ETGVTQSPTHLIKTRGQQVTLRCSSQSGHNTVSWYQQALGQGPQFIFQYYREEENGRGNFPPRFSGLQFPNYSSELNVNALELDDSALYLCASSHPGQTYEQYFGPGTRLTVT.

The chain carries TRBV4-1 and TRBJ2-1; D gene unclear. Trimming took 0 bases from V and 4 from J, leaving 7 bases between them. The CDR3 spans 14 residues. The germline CDR1 and CDR2 sequences are MGHRA and YSYEKL. The CDR3 reads CASSQDRIYNEQFF. The CDR3 nucleotides read TGCGCCAGCAGCCAAGATAGAATTTACAATGAGCAGTTCTTC.

This clone has a handful of counts. The chain has TRBV4-1 and TRBJ1-1; 9 bases are shared with TRBD1. Trimming at V came to 3 bases and at J to 4 bases, leaving 0 bases not matched to a gene. CDR1 MGHRA and CDR2 YSYEKL come from the germline V gene. CDR3 length equals 13 residues. CDR3 in amino acids: CASSQGQGTEAFF. CDR3 bases: TGCGCCAGCAGCCAGGGACAGGGCACTGAAGCTTTCTTT.

The chain links TRBV28 to TRBJ2-7; the match to TRBD1 covers 7 bases. Germline values: CDR1 MDHEN, CDR2 SYDVKM. This CDR3 has 16 amino acids. V lost 1 base and J lost 3; bases outside the gene matches: 9. CDR3 in amino acids: CASSLFGSQGVYEQYF. The CDR3 coding sequence is TGTGCCAGCAGTTTATTCGGAAGCCAGGGGGTCTACGAGCAGTACTTC.

This clone was detected ten times or more. This chain uses TRBV5-1 with TRBJ1-2; D is perhaps TRBD1 (6 bases). CDR1 and CDR2 from the germline V gene are SGHRS and YFSETQ. Between the trimmed V and J ends, which lost 0 bases and 1 base, there was a span of 10 bases. The length of the CDR3 is 15 residues. This CDR3 is CASSLAGTNNYGYTF. For the CDR3, the DNA is TGCGCCAGCAGCTTGGCCGGGACAAATAACTATGGCTACACCTTC.

V is TRBV7-8 and J is TRBJ1-5, with 7 nucleotides matching TRBD1. V trimming: 6 bases; J trimming: 0 bases; junction bases outside the gene matches: 20. This CDR3 is built from 20 residues. Germline loops: CDR1 SGHVS, CDR2 FQNEAQ. The CDR3 nucleotides read TGTGCCAGCAGTTATAATAGGGGGCGGAAGGGTGGGTATAGCAATCAGCCCCAGCATTTT. Translating it yields CASSYNRGRKGGYSNQPQHF.

This clone appeared a single time. The gene calls are TRBV7-6 and TRBJ1-6; unclear D gene. Germline assignment: CDR1 SGHVS and CDR2 FNYEAQ. This CDR3 is 13 amino acids long. Trimming removed 4 bases at V and 7 bases at J, with 8 bases between. The CDR3 DNA reads as TGTGCCAGCAGCTCGACGGGGAATTCACCCCTCCACTTT. It specifies CASSSTGNSPLHF.

This clone turned up a few times. The chain couples TRBV18 to TRBJ2-6, with TRBD1 as a possible D gene (5 bases). This CDR3 has 19 residues. V dropped 6 bases and J dropped 0 bases, with 21 bases sitting between them. CDR1 and CDR2 from the germline V gene are KGHSH and LQKENI. CDR3 in amino acids: CASSRIGAGWSSGANVLTF. The CDR3 DNA sequence: TGTGCCAGCTCCCGAATAGGGGCAGGGTGGAGCTCTGGGGCCAACGTCCTGACTTTC.

This chain joins TRBV11-2 and TRBJ2-1, with D perhaps matching TRBD1 (6 bases). V was cut by 5 bases and J by 3 bases, with 11 bases left in between. Looked up from germline, CDR1 is SGHAT and CDR2 is FQNNGV. The CDR3 totals 14 residues. CDR3 in DNA: TGTGCCAGCAGCCTAGGGGACAACTACAATGAGCAGTTCTTC. It is translated as CASSLGDNYNEQFF.

The chain employs TRBV5-1 and TRBJ1-1; 8 positions agree with TRBD1. Germline CDR1 SGHRS, CDR2 YFSETQ. The V and J ends lost 4 bases and 1 base, in that order; junction bases with no gene match: 6. The CDR3 runs 15 residues. The CDR3 DNA is TGCGCCAGCAGCCTATTGACAGGGGAGAACACTGAAGCTTTCTTT. It specifies CASSLLTGENTEAFF.

The V call is TRBV7-3, the J call TRBJ2-3; TRBD2 agrees at 12 bases. The CDR3 runs 15 residues. The V gene end was trimmed by 6 bases and the J gene end by 3 bases; junction bases not matched to a gene: 4. In germline, CDR1 is SGHTA, CDR2 FQGTGA. The CDR3 DNA sequence: TGTGCCAGCAGTCAGACTAGCGGGAGAACAGATACGCAGTATTTT. This sequence encodes CASSQTSGRTDTQYF.

This chain joins TRBV4-1 and TRBJ2-1, with 7 positions matching TRBD2. V shed 4 bases, J shed 8 bases, and the junction held 14 bases outside the gene matches. The germline V gene encodes CDR1 MGHRA and CDR2 YSYEKL. The CDR3 is 16 amino acids. CDR3 coding DNA: TGCGCCAGCAGCCCTGGGGGACTACCTAGTATCGATGAGCAGTTCTTC. Its translation: CASSPGGLPSIDEQFF.